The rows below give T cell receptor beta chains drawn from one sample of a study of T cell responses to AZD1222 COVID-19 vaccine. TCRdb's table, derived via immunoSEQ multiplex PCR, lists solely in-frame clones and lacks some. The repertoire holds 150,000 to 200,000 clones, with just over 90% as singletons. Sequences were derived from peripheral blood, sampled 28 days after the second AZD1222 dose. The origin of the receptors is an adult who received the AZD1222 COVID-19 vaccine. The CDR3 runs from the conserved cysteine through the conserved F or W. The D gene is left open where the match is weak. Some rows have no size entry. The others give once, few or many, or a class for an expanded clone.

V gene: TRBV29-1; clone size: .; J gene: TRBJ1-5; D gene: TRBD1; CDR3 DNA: TGCAGCGTTGTAGTCGACAGGGATAGCAATCAGCCCCAGCATTTT; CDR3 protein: CSVVVDRDSNQPQHF
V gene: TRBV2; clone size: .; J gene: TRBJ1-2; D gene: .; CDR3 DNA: TGTGCCAGCAGTGGGGAGGGCCACTATGGCTACACCTTC; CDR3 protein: CASSGEGHYGYTF
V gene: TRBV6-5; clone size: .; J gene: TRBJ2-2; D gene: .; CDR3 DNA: TGTGCCAGCAGTACTCAGGGCACCGGGGAGCTGTTTTTT; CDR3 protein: CASSTQGTGELFF
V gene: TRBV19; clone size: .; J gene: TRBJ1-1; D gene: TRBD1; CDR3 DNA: TGTGCCAGTAGTACGTACAGGGGGAACACTGAAGCTTTCTTT; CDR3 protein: CASSTYRGNTEAFF
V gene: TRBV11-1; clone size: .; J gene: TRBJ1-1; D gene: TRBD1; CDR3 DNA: TGTGCCAGCAGGGACCGGGGACAGGGGGGGACTGAAGCTTTCTTT; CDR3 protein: CASRDRGQGGTEAFF
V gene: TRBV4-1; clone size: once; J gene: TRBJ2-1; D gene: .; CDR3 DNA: TGCGCCAGCAGCCAAGCGACGGACTACAATGAGCAGTTCTTC; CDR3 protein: CASSQATDYNEQFF
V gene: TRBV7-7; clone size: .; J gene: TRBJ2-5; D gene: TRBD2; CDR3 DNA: TGTGCTAGCAGCTTAGTAGCGGGGGGCGACGGGACCCAGTACTTC; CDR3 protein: CASSLVAGGDGTQYF
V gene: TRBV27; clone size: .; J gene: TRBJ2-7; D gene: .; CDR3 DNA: TGTGCCAGCAGTTTTACCCCGGACAGCCATTCCTACGAGCAGTACTTC; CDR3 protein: CASSFTPDSHSYEQYF
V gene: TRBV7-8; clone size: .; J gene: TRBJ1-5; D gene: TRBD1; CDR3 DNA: TGTGCCAGCAGCTCGATGAAGGACAGGATCAACAATCAGCCCCAGCATTTT; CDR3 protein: CASSSMKDRINNQPQHF
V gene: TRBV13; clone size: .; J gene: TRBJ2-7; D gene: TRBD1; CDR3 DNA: TGTGCCAGCAGCTTAGGGGGACAGGGCTACGAGCAGTACTTC; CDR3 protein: CASSLGGQGYEQYF
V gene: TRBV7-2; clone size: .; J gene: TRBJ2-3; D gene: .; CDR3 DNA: TGTGCCAGCAGCTTAGCGGGCGCAGGGAGCACAGATACGCAGTATTTT; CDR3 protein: CASSLAGAGSTDTQYF
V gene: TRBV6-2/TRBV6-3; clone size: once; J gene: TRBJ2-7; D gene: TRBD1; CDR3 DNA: TGTGCCAGCAGTTACAGGGGACAGGGTGCCGAGCAGTACTTC; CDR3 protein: CASSYRGQGAEQYF
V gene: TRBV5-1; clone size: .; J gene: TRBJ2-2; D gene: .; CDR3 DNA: TGCGCCAGCAGCTTTAGGGTCGGCGGGGCCACCGGGGAGCTGTTTTTT; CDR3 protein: CASSFRVGGATGELFF
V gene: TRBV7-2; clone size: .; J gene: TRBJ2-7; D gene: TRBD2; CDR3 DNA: TGTGCCAGCAGCTTCGGCGGGGGGGCCGCTTACGAGCAGTACTTC; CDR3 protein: CASSFGGGAAYEQYF
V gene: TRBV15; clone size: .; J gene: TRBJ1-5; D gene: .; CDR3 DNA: TGTGCCACCAGCTGGTACAAGGGTAGCAATCAGCCCCAGCATTTT; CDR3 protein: CATSWYKGSNQPQHF
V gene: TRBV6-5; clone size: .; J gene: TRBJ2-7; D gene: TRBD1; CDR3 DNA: TGTGCCAGCAGTTACGGGACAGGGGAGTACTACGAGCAGTACTTC; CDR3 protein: CASSYGTGEYYEQYF
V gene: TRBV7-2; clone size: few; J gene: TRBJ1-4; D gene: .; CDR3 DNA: TGTGCCAGCAGCTCACTAGGGTCGGTCGGGGAAAAACTGTTTTTT; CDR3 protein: CASSSLGSVGEKLFF
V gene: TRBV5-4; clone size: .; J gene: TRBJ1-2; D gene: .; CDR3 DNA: TGTGCCAGCAGCTTGGTTTACAGCCTGGATGGCTACACCTTC; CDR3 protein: CASSLVYSLDGYTF
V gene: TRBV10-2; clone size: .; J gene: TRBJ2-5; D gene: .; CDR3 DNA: TGCGCCAGCAGTGACCGGACAGTGGCCGTGGAGGAAGAGACCCAGTACTTC; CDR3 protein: CASSDRTVAVEEETQYF
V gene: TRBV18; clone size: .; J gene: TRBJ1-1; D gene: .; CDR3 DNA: TGTGCCAGCTCATGGGGGAACACTGAAGCTTTCTTT; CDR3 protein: CASSWGNTEAFF
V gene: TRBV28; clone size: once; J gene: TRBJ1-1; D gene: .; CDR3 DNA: TGTGCCAGCAGTTGGGGCAGGGAGGACACTGAAGCTTTCTTT; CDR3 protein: CASSWGREDTEAFF
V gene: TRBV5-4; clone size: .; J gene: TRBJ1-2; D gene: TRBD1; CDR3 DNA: TGTGCCAGCAGCTTGGTGGCAACAGGGGACTATGGCTACACCTTC; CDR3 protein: CASSLVATGDYGYTF
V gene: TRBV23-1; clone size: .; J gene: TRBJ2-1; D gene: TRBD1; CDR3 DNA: TGCGCCAGTTCGCTCGCGGGACAGGGTTACAATGAGCAGTTCTTC; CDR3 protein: CASSLAGQGYNEQFF
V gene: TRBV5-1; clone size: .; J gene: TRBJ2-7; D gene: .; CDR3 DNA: TGCGCCAGCAGCTCCGGACGAGGGTCCTACGAGCAGTACTTC; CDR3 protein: CASSSGRGSYEQYF
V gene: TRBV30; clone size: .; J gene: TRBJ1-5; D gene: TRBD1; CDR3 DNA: TGTGCCTGGATCAAAAAGGGACAGGGAAGGGGTCAGCCCCAGCATTTT; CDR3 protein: CAWIKKGQGRGQPQHF
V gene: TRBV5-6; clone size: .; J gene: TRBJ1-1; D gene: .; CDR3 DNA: TGTGCCAGCAGCTTTGGTTCTTCCGGGCTTCACGACACTGAAGCTTTCTTT; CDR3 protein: CASSFGSSGLHDTEAFF
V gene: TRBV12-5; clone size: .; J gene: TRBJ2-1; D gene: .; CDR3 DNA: TGTGCTAGTGGTCCACAGGGCTACAATGAGCAGTTCTTC; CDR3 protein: CASGPQGYNEQFF
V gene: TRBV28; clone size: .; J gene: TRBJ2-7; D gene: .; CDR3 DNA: TGTGCCAGCAGTGTGCCCGACGTCTCCCCTGGATACGAGCAATACTTC; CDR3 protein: CASSVPDVSPGYEQYF
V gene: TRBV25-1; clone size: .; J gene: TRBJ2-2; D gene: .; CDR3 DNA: TGTGCCAGCAGTGATATTAGGGGGGCGGGCACCGGGGAGCTGTTTTTT; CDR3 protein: CASSDIRGAGTGELFF
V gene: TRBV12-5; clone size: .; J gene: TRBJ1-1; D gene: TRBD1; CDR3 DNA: TGTGCTAGTGGTTGGGGGACAGGGGGCAGGACTGAAGCTTTCTTT; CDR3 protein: CASGWGTGGRTEAFF
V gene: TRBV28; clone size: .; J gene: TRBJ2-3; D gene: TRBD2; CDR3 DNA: TGTGCCAGCAGGCTAGCGGGAGGAGAGGGCACAGATACGCAGTATTTT; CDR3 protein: CASRLAGGEGTDTQYF
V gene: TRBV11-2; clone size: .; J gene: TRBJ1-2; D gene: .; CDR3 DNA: TGTGCCAGCAGTCACGGAGGTGGCTACACCTTC; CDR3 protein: CASSHGGGYTF
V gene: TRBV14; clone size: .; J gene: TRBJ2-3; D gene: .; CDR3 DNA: TGTGCCAGCAGCCAAGAAACCCCCTCGGATACGCAGTATTTT; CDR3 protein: CASSQETPSDTQYF
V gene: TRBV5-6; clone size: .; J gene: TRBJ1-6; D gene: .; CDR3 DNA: TGTGCCAGCAGCTTGGGGCAGATGAATAATTCACCCCTCCACTTT; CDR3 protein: CASSLGQMNNSPLHF
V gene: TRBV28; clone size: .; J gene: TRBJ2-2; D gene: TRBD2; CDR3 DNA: TGTGCCACTGTAGGGTCGCTAGCGGGGTTTAACACCGGGGAGCTGTTTTTT; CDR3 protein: CATVGSLAGFNTGELFF
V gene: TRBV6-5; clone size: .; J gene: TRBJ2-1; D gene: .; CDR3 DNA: TGTGCCAGCAGTTACTCCTTCGGCAATGAGCAGTTCTTC; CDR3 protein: CASSYSFGNEQFF
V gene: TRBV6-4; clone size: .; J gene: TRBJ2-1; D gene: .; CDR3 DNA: TGTGCCAGCAGTGACGGGGGAGCGGAGACAAATGAGCAGTTCTTC; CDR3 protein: CASSDGGAETNEQFF
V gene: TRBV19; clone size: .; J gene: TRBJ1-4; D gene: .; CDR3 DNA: TGTGCCAGTAGTGTGGGAGTTCGGGAAAAACTGTTTTTT; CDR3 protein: CASSVGVREKLFF
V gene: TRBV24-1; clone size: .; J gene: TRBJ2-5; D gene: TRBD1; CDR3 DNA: TGTGCCACGAGAAGATCCGGGACAGACCAAGAGACCCAGTACTTC; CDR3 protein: CATRRSGTDQETQYF
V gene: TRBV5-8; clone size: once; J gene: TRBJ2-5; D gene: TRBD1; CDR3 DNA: TGTGCCAGCAGCAGAGGGACAGGGTCCCAAGAGACCCAGTACTTC; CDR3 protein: CASSRGTGSQETQYF
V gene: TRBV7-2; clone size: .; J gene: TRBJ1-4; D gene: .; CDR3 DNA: TGTGCCAGCAGCTTAGGGACAGTCTACGGGGACGGAAATGAAAAACTGTTTTTT; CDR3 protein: CASSLGTVYGDGNEKLFF
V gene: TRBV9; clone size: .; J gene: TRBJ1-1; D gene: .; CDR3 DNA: TGTGCCAGCAGCGTAGAAGGTATCGTGAACACTGAAGCTTTCTTT; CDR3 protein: CASSVEGIVNTEAFF
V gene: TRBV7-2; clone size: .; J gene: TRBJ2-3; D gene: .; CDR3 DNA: TGTGCCAGCAGCTCTGGGGGGCGATCGGCAGATACGCAGTATTTT; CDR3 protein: CASSSGGRSADTQYF
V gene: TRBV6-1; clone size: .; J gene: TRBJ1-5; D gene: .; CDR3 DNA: TGTGCCAGCAGTGACCCTCCGGGACATCCAAATCAGCCCCAGCATTTT; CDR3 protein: CASSDPPGHPNQPQHF
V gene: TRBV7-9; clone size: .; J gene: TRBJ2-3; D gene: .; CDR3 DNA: TGTGCCAGCAGCACAGGGCCTGGGGATACGCAGTATTTT; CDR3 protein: CASSTGPGDTQYF
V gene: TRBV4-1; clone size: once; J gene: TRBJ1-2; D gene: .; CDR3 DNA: TGCGCCAGCAGCCCAGACATCGAGAACTATGGCTACACCTTC; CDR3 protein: CASSPDIENYGYTF
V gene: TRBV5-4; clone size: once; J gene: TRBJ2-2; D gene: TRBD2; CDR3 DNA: TGTGCCAGCAGCCCGAGGACTAGCGGAGGGTATTCCGGGGAGCTGTTTTTT; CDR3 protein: CASSPRTSGGYSGELFF
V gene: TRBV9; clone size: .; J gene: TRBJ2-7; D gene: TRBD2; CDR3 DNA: TGTGCCAGCAGCGTGAGCGGGGGTGGTATGGAGCAGTACTTC; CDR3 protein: CASSVSGGGMEQYF
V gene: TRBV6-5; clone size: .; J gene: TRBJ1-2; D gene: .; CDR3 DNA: TGTGCCAGCAGTACTACAGGGAAGGATGGCTACACCTTC; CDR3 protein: CASSTTGKDGYTF
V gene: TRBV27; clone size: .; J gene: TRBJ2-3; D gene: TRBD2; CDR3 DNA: TGTGCCAGCGCACCTCGGTGGAGCGGGAGAACAGATACGCAGTATTTT; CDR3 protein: CASAPRWSGRTDTQYF
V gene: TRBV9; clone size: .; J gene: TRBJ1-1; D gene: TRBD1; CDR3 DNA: TGTGCCAGCAGCGTAGGGGCAGGGGGCGCGGGGACTGAAGCTTTCTTT; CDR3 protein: CASSVGAGGAGTEAFF
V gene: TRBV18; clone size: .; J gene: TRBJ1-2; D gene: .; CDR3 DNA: TGTGCCAGCTCACCATTGGAGGGAGCCAACTATGGCTACACCTTC; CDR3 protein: CASSPLEGANYGYTF
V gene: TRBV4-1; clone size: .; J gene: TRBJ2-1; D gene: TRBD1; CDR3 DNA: TGCGCCAGCAGCCAAAATGCCGGGACAGGCCAATACAATGAGCAGTTCTTC; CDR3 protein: CASSQNAGTGQYNEQFF
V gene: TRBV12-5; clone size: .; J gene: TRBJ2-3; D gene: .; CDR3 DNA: TGTGCTAGTGGTTTGATGGCGACAGATACGCAGTATTTT; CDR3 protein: CASGLMATDTQYF
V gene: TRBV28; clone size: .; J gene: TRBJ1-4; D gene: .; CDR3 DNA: TGTGCCAGCAGTGCCCGGGGGGGAGCAACTAATGAAAAACTGTTTTTT; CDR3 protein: CASSARGGATNEKLFF
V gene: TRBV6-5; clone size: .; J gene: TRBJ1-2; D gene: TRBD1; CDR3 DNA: TGTGCCAGCAGCTCCCGACAGGGCCGCGGCTACACCTTC; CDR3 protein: CASSSRQGRGYTF
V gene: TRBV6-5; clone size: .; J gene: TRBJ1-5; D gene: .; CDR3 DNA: TGTGCCAGCAGGACAAAGAAGAGCAATCAGCCCCAGCATTTT; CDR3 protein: CASRTKKSNQPQHF
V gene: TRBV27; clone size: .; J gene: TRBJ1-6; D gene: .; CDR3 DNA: TGTGCCAGCAGTCGGGACCGGAGCTCCTATAATTCACCCCTCCACTTT; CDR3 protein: CASSRDRSSYNSPLHF